This TCR beta chain is drawn from a study of T cell changes during pregnancy in multiple sclerosis. With 5 bases clipped from V and 5 bases from J, the junction kept 6 bases outside the gene matches. The CDR3 is 13 residues long. The germline CDR1 and CDR2 sequences are SQVTM and ANQGSEA. Libraries were prepared by immunoSEQ multiplex PCR; TCRdb keeps only in-frame clonotypes and omits some of them. Altogether 70,000 to 75,000 clones are present, about nine tenths being singletons, with the ten largest covering under 2%. This clonotype was sampled from a female donor with multiple sclerosis, enrolled in a pregnancy study. The sample consisted of peripheral blood, taken in the second trimester of pregnancy. The chain carries TRBV29-1 and TRBJ1-5, with 7 positions matching TRBD1. CDR3 loop: CSVSEGAHQPQHF. CDR3 nucleotide sequence: TGCAGCGTTTCTGAGGGGGCCCATCAGCCCCAGCATTTT.